This T cell receptor (beta chain) was profiled in a study of regulatory T cells in long-lasting Graves disease. Worth noting for this clonotype: What it recognizes is unknown. A read error may explain this, as a much larger clone is one base away.

Stated time point: newly diagnosed GD, antithyroid drugs for less than 3 months. Construction of the TCR library relied on RNA isolated from PBMCs. Study-level results: Persistent patients had more shared public clonotypes (fewer than 3,000) than new patients (approximately 920).

Germline-derived CDR1 and CDR2 are MNHGY and SVAAGI. The CDR3 spans 16 residues. HTBI primers from iRepertoire and Arm-PCR of CDR3 regions yielded the TCR beta libraries. TCRdb reprocessed the multiplex PCR reads with MiXCR, giving one entry per CDR3 protein. Here the sample spans roughly 560,000 distinct CDR3 sequences, 15% to 20% being singletons. The sample was also reused in another study, on T cells in Graves' hyperthyroidism and ophthalmopathy.

The receptor comes from a woman aged 40 to 65 with Graves disease. The V and J genes are TRBV6-9 and TRBJ1-1; TRBD1 matches 10 bases. The sample consisted of peripheral blood mononuclear cells (PBMCs), taken at new diagnosis, from a patient treated with antithyroid drugs. Here the CDR3 reads CTSSYKGQGGGTEAFF. In nucleotides, the CDR3 is TGTACCAGCAGTTACAAAGGACAGGGGGGCGGCACTGAAGCTTTCTTT.